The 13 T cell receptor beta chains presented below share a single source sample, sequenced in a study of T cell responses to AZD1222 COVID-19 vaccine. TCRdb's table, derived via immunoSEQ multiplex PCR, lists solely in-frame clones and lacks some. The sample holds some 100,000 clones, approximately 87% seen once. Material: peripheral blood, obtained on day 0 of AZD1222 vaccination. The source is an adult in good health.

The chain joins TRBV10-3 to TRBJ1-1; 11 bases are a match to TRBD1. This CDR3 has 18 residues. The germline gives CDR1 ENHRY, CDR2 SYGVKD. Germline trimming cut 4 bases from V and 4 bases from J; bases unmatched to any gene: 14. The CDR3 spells CAISGWTGQGALSTEAFF. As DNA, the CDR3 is TGTGCCATCAGTGGATGGACAGGACAGGGGGCCCTGAGCACTGAAGCTTTCTTT.

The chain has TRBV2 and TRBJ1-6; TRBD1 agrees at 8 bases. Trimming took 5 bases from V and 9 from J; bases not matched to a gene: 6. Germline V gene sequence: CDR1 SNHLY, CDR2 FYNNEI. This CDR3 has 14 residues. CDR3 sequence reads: CASSNQGAVSPLHF. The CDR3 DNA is TGTGCCAGCAGTAATCAGGGGGCGGTTTCACCCCTCCACTTT.

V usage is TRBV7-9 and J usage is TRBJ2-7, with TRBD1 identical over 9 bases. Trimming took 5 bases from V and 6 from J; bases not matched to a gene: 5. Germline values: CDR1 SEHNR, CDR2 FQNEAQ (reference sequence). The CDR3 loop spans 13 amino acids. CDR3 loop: CASSLTGGGEQYF. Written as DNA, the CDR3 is TGTGCCAGCAGCCTCACAGGGGGCGGCGAGCAGTACTTC.

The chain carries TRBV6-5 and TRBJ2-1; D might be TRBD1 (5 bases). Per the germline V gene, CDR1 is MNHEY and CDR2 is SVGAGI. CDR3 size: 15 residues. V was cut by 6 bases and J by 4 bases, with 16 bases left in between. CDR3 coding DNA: TGTGCCAGCAGCACCCAAACAGGTTCTTACAATGAGCAGTTCTTC. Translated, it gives CASSTQTGSYNEQFF.

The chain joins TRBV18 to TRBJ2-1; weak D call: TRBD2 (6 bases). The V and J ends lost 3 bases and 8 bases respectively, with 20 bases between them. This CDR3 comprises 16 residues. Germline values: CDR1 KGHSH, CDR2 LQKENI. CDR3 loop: CASSPSFGAGDYEQFF. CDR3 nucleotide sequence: TGTGCCAGCTCACCTTCCTTCGGAGCCGGGGACTATGAGCAGTTCTTC.

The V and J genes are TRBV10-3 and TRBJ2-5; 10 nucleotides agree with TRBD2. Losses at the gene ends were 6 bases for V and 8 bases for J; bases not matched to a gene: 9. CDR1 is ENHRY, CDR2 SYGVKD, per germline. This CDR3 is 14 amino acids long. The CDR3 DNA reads TGTGCCATCAGCGAAAGGACTAGCGGTTCCACCCAGTACTTC. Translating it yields CAISERTSGSTQYF.

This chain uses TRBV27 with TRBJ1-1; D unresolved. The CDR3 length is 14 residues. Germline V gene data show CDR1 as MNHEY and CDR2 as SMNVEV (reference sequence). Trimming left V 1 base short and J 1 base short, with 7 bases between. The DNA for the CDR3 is TGTGCCAGCAGTTTATATGGGAGGAACACTGAAGCTTTCTTT. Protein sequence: CASSLYGRNTEAFF.

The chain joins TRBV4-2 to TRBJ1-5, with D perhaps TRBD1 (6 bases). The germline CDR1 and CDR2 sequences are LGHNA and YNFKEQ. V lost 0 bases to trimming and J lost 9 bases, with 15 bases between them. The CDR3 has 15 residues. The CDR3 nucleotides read TGTGCCAGCAGCCAAGAGCAGGGGACCTATCGGCCCCAGCATTTT. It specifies CASSQEQGTYRPQHF.

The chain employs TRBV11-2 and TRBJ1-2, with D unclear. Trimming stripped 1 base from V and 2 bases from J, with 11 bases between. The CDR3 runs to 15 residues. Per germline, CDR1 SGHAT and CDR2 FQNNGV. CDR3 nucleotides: TGTGCCAGCAGCTTAGTGGGAGGTTACAACTATGGCTACACCTTC. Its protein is CASSLVGGYNYGYTF.

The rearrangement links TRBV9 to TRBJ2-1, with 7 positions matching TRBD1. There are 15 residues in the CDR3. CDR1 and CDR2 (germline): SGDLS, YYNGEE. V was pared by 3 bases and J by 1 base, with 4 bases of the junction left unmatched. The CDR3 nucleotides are TGTGCCAGCAGCGAGATGACAGGGTCCTACAATGAGCAGTTCTTC. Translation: CASSEMTGSYNEQFF. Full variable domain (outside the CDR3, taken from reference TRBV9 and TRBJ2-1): DSGVTQTPKHLITATGQRVTLRCSPRSGDLSVYWYQQSLDQGLQFLIQYYNGEERAKGNILERFSAQQFPDLHSELNLSSLELGDSALYFCASSEMTGSYNEQFFGPGTRLTVL.

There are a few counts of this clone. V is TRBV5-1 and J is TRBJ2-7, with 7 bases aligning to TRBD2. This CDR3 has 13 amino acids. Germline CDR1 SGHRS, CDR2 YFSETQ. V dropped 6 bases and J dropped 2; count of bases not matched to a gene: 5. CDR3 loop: CASTWDYAYEQYF. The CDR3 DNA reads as TGCGCCAGCACGTGGGACTACGCCTACGAGCAGTACTTC.

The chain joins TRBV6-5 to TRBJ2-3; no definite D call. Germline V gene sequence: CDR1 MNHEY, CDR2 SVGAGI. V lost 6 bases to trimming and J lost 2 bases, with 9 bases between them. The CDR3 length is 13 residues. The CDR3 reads CASRGMNTDTQYF. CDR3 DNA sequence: TGTGCCAGCAGGGGTATGAACACAGATACGCAGTATTTT.

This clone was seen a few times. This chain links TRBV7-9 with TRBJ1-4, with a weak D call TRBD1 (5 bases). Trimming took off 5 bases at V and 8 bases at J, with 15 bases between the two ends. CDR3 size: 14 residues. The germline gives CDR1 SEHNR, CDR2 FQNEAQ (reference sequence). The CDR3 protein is CASSLLWGTEKLFF. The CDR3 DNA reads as TGTGCCAGCAGCCTACTGTGGGGGACCGAAAAACTGTTTTTT.